A selection of T cell receptor beta chains follows, all from one sample in a study of blood T cell repertoires in COVID-19. Sequencing used immunoSEQ multiplex PCR; TCRdb keeps in-frame clones, though not all of them. The data hold about 210,000 clones, with roughly 90% observed a single time. The sequenced sample was peripheral blood. The receptors were sampled from a woman aged 40-49 years with acute or convalescent COVID-19. The CDR3 runs from the conserved cysteine through the conserved F or W. Fields, in order: V gene, D gene, clone size, J gene, CDR3 protein, CDR3 DNA. D genes are given only for firm matches. Clone size is given for some rows only: seen once, a few or many times, or a class if the clone is expanded.

V: TRBV5-1; D: TRBD1; size: NA; J: TRBJ1-1; CDR3: CASSFGQGGAAFF; DNA: TGCGCCAGCAGCTTTGGACAGGGCGGAGCAGCTTTCTTT
V: TRBV24-1; D: TRBD1; size: NA; J: TRBJ2-2; CDR3: CATRARQGANTGELFF; DNA: TGTGCCACCAGGGCCCGGCAGGGGGCTAACACCGGGGAGCTGTTTTTT
V: TRBV5-1; D: NA; size: NA; J: TRBJ1-6; CDR3: CASSLSGGLYNSPLHF; DNA: TGCGCCAGCAGCCTTTCGGGGGGCCTTTATAATTCACCCCTCCACTTT
V: TRBV4-2; D: TRBD2; size: NA; J: TRBJ2-5; CDR3: CASSPKGTSGAETQYF; DNA: TGTGCCAGCAGCCCTAAAGGGACTAGCGGGGCAGAGACCCAGTACTTC
V: TRBV10-3; D: NA; size: NA; J: TRBJ1-6; CDR3: CAISGGDGGNSPLHF; DNA: TGTGCCATCAGTGGGGGGGACGGCGGGAATTCACCCCTCCACTTT
V: TRBV6-5; D: NA; size: NA; J: TRBJ1-2; CDR3: CASSNDQGNGYTF; DNA: TGTGCCAGCAGTAACGATCAGGGTAATGGCTACACCTTC
V: TRBV11-2; D: NA; size: NA; J: TRBJ1-1; CDR3: CASSPTGMNTEAFF; DNA: TGTGCCAGCAGCCCTACAGGGATGAACACTGAAGCTTTCTTT
V: TRBV6-5; D: TRBD1; size: NA; J: TRBJ1-6; CDR3: CASKRQGRPLHF; DNA: TGTGCCAGCAAACGACAGGGCCGGCCCCTCCACTTT
V: TRBV24-1; D: NA; size: NA; J: TRBJ1-1; CDR3: CATRGTFNTEAFF; DNA: TGTGCCACCAGAGGGACATTCAACACTGAAGCTTTCTTT
V: TRBV4-1; D: NA; size: NA; J: TRBJ1-2; CDR3: CASSPTSLGQNDRGYGYTF; DNA: TGCGCCAGCAGCCCCACCTCCCTCGGACAGAATGACCGTGGCTATGGCTACACCTTC
V: TRBV5-1; D: NA; size: NA; J: TRBJ1-1; CDR3: CASSLEGPRTEAFF; DNA: TGCGCCAGCAGCTTAGAGGGCCCAAGAACTGAAGCTTTCTTT
V: TRBV3-1/TRBV3-2; D: TRBD2; size: NA; J: TRBJ2-5; CDR3: CASSQGGERGGLETQYF; DNA: TGTGCCAGCAGCCAAGGTGGGGAGCGGGGGGGCCTAGAGACCCAGTACTTC
V: TRBV19; D: TRBD1; size: NA; J: TRBJ2-5; CDR3: CASSKRDSPQETQYF; DNA: TGTGCCAGTAGTAAAAGGGACAGTCCACAAGAGACCCAGTACTTC
V: TRBV5-6; D: TRBD1; size: NA; J: TRBJ1-5; CDR3: CASSSTGVNQPQHF; DNA: TGTGCCAGCAGTTCGACAGGGGTCAATCAGCCCCAGCATTTT
V: TRBV19; D: TRBD1; size: NA; J: TRBJ1-6; CDR3: CASTGTANSPLHF; DNA: TGTGCCAGTACTGGGACAGCCAATTCACCCCTCCACTTT
V: TRBV6-5; D: NA; size: NA; J: TRBJ1-6; CDR3: CASSTFGGPLHF; DNA: TGTGCCAGCAGTACATTCGGGGGTCCCCTCCACTTT
V: TRBV28; D: NA; size: NA; J: TRBJ1-2; CDR3: CASSLRPGHGYTF; DNA: TGTGCCAGCAGTTTACGTCCAGGGCATGGCTACACCTTC
V: TRBV6-5; D: NA; size: NA; J: TRBJ1-3; CDR3: CASKSTRGNTIYF; DNA: TGTGCCAGCAAGAGTACTAGAGGAAACACCATATATTTT
V: TRBV10-3; D: TRBD1; size: NA; J: TRBJ1-3; CDR3: CAISEWGTGDGNTIYF; DNA: TGTGCCATCAGTGAGTGGGGGACAGGGGATGGAAACACCATATATTTT
V: TRBV10-3; D: NA; size: NA; J: TRBJ1-1; CDR3: CATAPPGEGGNTEAFF; DNA: TGTGCCACAGCGCCGCCTGGGGAGGGGGGAAACACTGAAGCTTTCTTT
V: TRBV7-9; D: NA; size: NA; J: TRBJ1-4; CDR3: CASKPGRSNEKLFF; DNA: TGTGCCAGCAAGCCAGGAAGGTCTAATGAAAAACTGTTTTTT
V: TRBV7-9; D: NA; size: once; J: TRBJ1-6; CDR3: CASSLFSTGINNSPLHF; DNA: TGTGCCAGCAGCTTATTTTCCACAGGGATAAATAATTCACCCCTCCACTTT
V: TRBV6-5; D: NA; size: NA; J: TRBJ1-5; CDR3: CASSYLGPNQPQHF; DNA: TGTGCCAGCAGTTATTTGGGGCCCAATCAGCCCCAGCATTTT
V: TRBV19; D: NA; size: NA; J: TRBJ2-3; CDR3: CASTQAPGTDTQYF; DNA: TGTGCCAGTACCCAGGCGCCGGGCACAGATACGCAGTATTTT
V: TRBV30; D: NA; size: NA; J: TRBJ1-2; CDR3: CAYLNYGYTF; DNA: TGTGCCTATCTTAACTATGGCTACACCTTC
V: TRBV2; D: NA; size: NA; J: TRBJ1-1; CDR3: CASYGTLEAFF; DNA: TGTGCCAGCTACGGGACACTGGAAGCTTTCTTT
V: TRBV29-1; D: NA; size: NA; J: TRBJ1-2; CDR3: CSTKITGYGYTF; DNA: TGCAGCACTAAGATTACGGGTTATGGCTACACCTTC
V: TRBV24-1; D: TRBD1; size: once; J: TRBJ1-2; CDR3: CATSDRQGEGGYTF; DNA: TGTGCCACCAGTGATCGACAGGGAGAGGGAGGCTACACCTTC
V: TRBV4-1; D: TRBD1; size: NA; J: TRBJ1-2; CDR3: CASSQVSGGADGYTF; DNA: TGCGCCAGCAGCCAAGTTTCAGGGGGCGCCGATGGCTACACCTTC
V: TRBV11-2; D: NA; size: NA; J: TRBJ1-1; CDR3: CASSSFLGVGNTEAFF; DNA: TGTGCCAGCAGCTCCTTTCTAGGAGTGGGGAACACTGAAGCTTTCTTT
V: TRBV7-2; D: TRBD2; size: NA; J: TRBJ2-2; CDR3: CASSRWAGGNTGELFF; DNA: TGTGCCAGCAGCCGGTGGGCGGGGGGGAACACCGGGGAGCTGTTTTTT
V: TRBV6-5; D: TRBD1; size: NA; J: TRBJ2-3; CDR3: CASSQRQGRSGF; DNA: TGTGCCAGCAGTCAACGACAGGGACGGAGTGGGTTT
V: TRBV9; D: TRBD1; size: NA; J: TRBJ1-1; CDR3: CASSMNQGANTEAFF; DNA: TGTGCCAGCAGCATGAACCAGGGGGCCAATACTGAAGCTTTCTTT
V: TRBV27; D: NA; size: NA; J: TRBJ1-1; CDR3: CASSFVAGNMNTEAFF; DNA: TGTGCCAGCAGTTTTGTGGCAGGCAATATGAACACTGAAGCTTTCTTT
V: TRBV6-6; D: NA; size: NA; J: TRBJ1-1; CDR3: CASTKPETNTEAFF; DNA: TGTGCCAGCACCAAACCAGAAACGAACACTGAAGCTTTCTTT
V: TRBV7-2; D: NA; size: NA; J: TRBJ1-1; CDR3: CASSLRVVRVTNTEAFF; DNA: TGTGCCAGCAGCTTACGAGTAGTCCGGGTAACGAACACTGAAGCTTTCTTT
V: TRBV5-1; D: NA; size: NA; J: TRBJ2-1; CDR3: CASSEGLNNEQFF; DNA: TGCGCCAGCAGCGAGGGACTCAACAATGAGCAGTTCTTC
V: TRBV7-3; D: TRBD1; size: NA; J: TRBJ1-1; CDR3: CASSPKPGTGNTEAFF; DNA: TGTGCCAGCAGCCCTAAGCCCGGGACAGGGAACACTGAAGCTTTCTTT
V: TRBV18; D: NA; size: NA; J: TRBJ1-1; CDR3: CASSPLGAGVNTEAFF; DNA: TGTGCCAGCTCACCTCTGGGGGCAGGGGTGAACACTGAAGCTTTCTTT
V: TRBV11-2; D: TRBD2; size: NA; J: TRBJ2-3; CDR3: CASSFETSGGPPGKYF; DNA: TGTGCCAGCAGCTTCGAGACTAGCGGGGGCCCCCCAGGGAAGTATTTT
V: TRBV14; D: TRBD2; size: NA; J: TRBJ2-6; CDR3: CASSHPGGSGANVLTF; DNA: TGTGCCAGCAGCCACCCCGGGGGGTCCGGGGCCAACGTCCTGACTTTC